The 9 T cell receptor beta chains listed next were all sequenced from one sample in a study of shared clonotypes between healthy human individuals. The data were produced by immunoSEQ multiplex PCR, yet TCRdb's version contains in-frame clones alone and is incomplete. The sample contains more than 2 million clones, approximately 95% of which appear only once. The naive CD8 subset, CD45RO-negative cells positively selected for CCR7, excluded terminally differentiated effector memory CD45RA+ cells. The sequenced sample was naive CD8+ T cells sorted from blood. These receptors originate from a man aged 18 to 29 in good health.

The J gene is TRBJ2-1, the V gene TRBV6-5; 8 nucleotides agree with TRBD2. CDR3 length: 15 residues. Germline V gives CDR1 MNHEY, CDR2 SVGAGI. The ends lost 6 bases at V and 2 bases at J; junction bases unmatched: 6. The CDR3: CASSVVAGPYNEQFF. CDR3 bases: TGTGCCAGCAGCGTGGTAGCGGGACCCTACAATGAGCAGTTCTTC.

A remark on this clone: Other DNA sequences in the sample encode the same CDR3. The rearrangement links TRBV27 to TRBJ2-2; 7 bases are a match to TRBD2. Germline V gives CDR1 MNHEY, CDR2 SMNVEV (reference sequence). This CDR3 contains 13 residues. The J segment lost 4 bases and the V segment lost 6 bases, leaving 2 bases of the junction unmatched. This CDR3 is CASRPSGTGELFF. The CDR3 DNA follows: TGTGCCAGCAGACCTAGCGGCACCGGGGAGCTGTTTTTT.

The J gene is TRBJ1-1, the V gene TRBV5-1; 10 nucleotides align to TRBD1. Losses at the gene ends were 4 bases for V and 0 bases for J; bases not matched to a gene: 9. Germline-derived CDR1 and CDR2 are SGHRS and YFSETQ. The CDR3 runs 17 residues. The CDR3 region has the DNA TGCGCCAGCAGCGCCTGGACAGGGGGTTCGATGAACACTGAAGCTTTCTTT. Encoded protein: CASSAWTGGSMNTEAFF.

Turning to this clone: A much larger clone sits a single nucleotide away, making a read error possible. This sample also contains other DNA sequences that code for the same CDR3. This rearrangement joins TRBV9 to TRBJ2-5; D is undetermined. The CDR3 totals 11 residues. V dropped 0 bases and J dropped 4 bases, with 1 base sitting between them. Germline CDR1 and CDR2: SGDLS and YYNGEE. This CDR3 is CASSVVETQYF. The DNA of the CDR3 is TGTGCCAGCAGCGTAGTAGAGACCCAGTACTTC. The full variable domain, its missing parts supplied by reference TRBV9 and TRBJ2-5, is DSGVTQTPKHLITATGQRVTLRCSPRSGDLSVYWYQQSLDQGLQFLIQYYNGEERAKGNILERFSAQQFPDLHSELNLSSLELGDSALYFCASSVVETQYFGPGTRLLVL.

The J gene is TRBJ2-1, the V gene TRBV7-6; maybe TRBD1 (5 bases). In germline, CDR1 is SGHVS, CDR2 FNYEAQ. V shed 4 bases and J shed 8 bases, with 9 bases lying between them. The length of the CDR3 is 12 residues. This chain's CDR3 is CASSWGGDEQFF. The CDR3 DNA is TGTGCCAGCAGCTGGGGCGGCGATGAGCAGTTCTTC.

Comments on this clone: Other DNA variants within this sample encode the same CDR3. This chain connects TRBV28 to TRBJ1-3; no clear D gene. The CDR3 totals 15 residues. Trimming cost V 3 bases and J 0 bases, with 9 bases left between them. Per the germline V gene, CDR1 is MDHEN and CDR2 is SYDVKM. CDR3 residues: CASSLPRRSGNTIYF. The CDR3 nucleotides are TGTGCCAGCAGTTTGCCAAGACGCTCTGGAAACACCATATATTTT.

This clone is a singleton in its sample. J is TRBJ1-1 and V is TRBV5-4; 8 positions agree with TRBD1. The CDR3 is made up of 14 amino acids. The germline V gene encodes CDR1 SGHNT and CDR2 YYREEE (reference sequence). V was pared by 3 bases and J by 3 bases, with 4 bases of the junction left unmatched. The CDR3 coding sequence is TGTGCCAGCAGCTGGCCAGGGGGCTACACTGAAGCTTTCTTT. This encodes CASSWPGGYTEAFF.

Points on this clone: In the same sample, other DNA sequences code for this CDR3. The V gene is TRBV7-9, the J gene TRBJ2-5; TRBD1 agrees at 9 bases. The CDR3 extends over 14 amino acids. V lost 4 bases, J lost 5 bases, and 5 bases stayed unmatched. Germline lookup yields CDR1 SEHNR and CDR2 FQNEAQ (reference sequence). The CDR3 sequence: CASSSTGGSETQYF. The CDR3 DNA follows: TGTGCCAGCAGCTCGACAGGGGGTAGCGAGACCCAGTACTTC.

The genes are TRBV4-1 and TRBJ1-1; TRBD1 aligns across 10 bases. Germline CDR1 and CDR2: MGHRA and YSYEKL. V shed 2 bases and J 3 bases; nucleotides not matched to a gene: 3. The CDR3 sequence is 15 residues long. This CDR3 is CASSQRQGAYTEAFF. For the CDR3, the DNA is TGCGCCAGCAGCCAAAGACAGGGGGCTTACACTGAAGCTTTCTTT.